This T cell receptor beta chain was found in a study of blood T cell repertoires in COVID-19. Study-level information: Whether acute or convalescent, the COVID-19 samples came from the United States, Italy and Spain.

TCRdb keeps only in-frame clones here, not all; method: immunoSEQ multiplex PCR. The data hold more than 150,000 clones, with around 75% observed a single time. Germline CDR1 SGHTA, CDR2 FQGTGA. This CDR3 is built from 15 residues. V was shortened by 4 bases and J by 3 bases, with 15 bases between the two germline ends. The TCR comes from a woman of 80 years or more with acute or convalescent COVID-19. V gene TRBV7-3 combines with J gene TRBJ1-1; tentative D call: TRBD1 (5 bases). Sample: peripheral blood. CDR3 DNA: TGTGCCAGCAGCTCTGGACACCCTGGGGACACTGAAGCTTTCTTT. Translating it yields CASSSGHPGDTEAFF.